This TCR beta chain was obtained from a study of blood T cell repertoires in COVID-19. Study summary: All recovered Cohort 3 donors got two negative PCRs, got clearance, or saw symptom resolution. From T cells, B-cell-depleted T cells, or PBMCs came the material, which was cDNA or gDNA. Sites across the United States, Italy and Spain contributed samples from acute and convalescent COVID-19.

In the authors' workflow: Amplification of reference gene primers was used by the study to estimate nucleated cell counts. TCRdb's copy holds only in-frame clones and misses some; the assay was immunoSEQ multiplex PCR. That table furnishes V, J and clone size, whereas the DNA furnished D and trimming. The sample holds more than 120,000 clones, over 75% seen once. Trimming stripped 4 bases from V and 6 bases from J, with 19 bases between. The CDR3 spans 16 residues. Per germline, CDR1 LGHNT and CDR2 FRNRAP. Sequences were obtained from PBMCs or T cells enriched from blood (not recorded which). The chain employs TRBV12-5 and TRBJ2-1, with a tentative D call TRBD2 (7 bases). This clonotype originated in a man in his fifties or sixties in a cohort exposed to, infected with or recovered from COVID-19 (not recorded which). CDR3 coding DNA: TGTGCTAGTGGTTCCCTAGCGGTGGGGGGGCCCAATGAGCAGTTCTTC. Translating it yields CASGSLAVGGPNEQFF. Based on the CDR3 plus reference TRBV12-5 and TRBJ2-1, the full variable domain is DARVTQTPRHKVTEMGQEVTMRCQPILGHNTVFWYRQTMMQGLELLAYFRNRAPLDDSGMPKDRFSAEMPDATLATLKIQPSEPRDSAVYFCASGSLAVGGPNEQFFGPGTRLTVL.